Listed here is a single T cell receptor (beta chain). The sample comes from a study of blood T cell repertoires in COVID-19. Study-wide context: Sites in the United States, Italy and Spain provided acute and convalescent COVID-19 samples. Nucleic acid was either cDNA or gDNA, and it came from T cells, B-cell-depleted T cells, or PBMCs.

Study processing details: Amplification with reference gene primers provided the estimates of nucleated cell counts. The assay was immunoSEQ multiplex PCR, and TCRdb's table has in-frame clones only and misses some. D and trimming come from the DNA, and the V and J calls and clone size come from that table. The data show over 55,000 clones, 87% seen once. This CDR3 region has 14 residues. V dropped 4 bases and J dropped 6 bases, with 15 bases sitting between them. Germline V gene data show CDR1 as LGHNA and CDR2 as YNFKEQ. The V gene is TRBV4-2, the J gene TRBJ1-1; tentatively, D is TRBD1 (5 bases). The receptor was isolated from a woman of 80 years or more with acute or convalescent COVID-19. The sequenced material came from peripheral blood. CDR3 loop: CASSPSGGSPEAFF. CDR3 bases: TGTGCCAGCAGCCCCTCGGGGGGGAGTCCTGAAGCTTTCTTT.